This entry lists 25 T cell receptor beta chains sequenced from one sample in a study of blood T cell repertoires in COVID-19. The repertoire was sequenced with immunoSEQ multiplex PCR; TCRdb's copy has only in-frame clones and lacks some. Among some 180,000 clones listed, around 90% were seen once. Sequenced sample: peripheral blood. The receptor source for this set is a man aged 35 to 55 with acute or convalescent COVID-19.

The DNA of the CDR3 is TGTGCCAGCAGCTCGCGGACAGGGGCCCGGATGCCCCCTAACTATGGCTACACCTTC. Its translation is CASSSRTGARMPPNYGYTF. V is TRBV13 and J is TRBJ1-2; 9 positions agree with TRBD1. Germline-derived CDR1 and CDR2 are PRHDT and FYEKMQ (reference sequence). Trimming removed 4 bases from V and 0 bases from J; junction bases left unmatched: 15. The CDR3 is made up of 19 amino acids.

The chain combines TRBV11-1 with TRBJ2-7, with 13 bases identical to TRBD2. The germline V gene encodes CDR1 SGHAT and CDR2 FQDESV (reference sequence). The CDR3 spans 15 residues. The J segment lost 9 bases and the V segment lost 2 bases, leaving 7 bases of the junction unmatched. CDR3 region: CASSLSRTSGGTQYF. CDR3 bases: TGTGCCAGCAGCTTAAGTAGGACTAGCGGGGGAACGCAGTACTTC.

CDR3: CASSPSGQGAHEQYF. The CDR3 DNA reads TGTGCCAGCAGCCCCTCGGGACAGGGGGCACACGAGCAGTACTTC. V and J are TRBV11-3 and TRBJ2-7; 12 bases map to TRBD1. With V trimmed by 5 bases and J by 5 bases, 7 bases remained unmatched. The length of the CDR3 is 15 residues. CDR1 SGHNT and CDR2 YENEEA come from the germline V gene.

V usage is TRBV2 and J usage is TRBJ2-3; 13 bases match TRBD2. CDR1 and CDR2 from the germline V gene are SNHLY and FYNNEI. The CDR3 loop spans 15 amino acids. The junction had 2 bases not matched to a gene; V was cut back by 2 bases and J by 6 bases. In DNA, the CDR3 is TGTGCCAGCAGTGAACGACTAGCGGGGGGTGATACGCAGTATTTT. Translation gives CASSERLAGGDTQYF.

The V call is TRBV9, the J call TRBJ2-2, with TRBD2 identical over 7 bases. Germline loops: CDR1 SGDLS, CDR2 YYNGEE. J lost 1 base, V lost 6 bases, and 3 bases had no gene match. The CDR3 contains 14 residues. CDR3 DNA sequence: TGTGCCAGCACACAGCGGGAGAACACCGGGGAGCTGTTTTTT. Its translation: CASTQRENTGELFF.

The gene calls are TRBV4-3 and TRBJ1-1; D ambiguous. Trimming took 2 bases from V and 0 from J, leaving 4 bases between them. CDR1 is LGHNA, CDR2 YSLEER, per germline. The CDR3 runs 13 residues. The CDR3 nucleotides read TGCGCCAGCAGCCAACAGATGAACACTGAAGCTTTCTTT. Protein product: CASSQQMNTEAFF.

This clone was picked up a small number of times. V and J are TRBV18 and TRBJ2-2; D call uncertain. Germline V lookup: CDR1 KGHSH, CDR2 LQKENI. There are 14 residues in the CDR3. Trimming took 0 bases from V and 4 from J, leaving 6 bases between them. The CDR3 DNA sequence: TGTGCCAGCTCACCACCGAGGAGCACCGGGGAGCTGTTTTTT. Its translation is CASSPPRSTGELFF. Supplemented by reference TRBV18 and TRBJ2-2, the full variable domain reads NAGVMQNPRHLVRRRGQEARLRCSPMKGHSHVYWYRQLPEEGLKFMVYLQKENIIDESGMPKERFSAEFPKEGPSILRIQQVVRGDSAAYFCASSPPRSTGELFFGEGSRLTVL.

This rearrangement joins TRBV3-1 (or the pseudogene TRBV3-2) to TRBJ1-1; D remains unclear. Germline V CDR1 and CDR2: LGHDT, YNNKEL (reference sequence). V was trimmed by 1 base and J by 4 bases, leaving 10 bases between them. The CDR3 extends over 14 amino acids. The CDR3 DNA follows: TGTGCCAGCAGCCAAGGGGGAGTTGGCACTGAAGCTTTCTTT. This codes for CASSQGGVGTEAFF.

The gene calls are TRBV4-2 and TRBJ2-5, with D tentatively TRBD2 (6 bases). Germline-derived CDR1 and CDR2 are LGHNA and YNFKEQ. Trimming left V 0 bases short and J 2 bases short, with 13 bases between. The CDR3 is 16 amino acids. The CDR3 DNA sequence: TGTGCCAGCAGCCAAGAGGGCGGGGCGAGTCAAGAGACCCAGTACTTC. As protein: CASSQEGGASQETQYF.

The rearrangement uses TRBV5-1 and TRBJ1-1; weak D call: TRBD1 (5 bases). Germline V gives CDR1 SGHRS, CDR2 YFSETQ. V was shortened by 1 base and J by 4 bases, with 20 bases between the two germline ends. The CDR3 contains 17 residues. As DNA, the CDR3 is TGCGCCAGCAGCTTGATAATTGCAGGCGGGGCAGGCACTGAAGCTTTCTTT. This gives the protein CASSLIIAGGAGTEAFF.

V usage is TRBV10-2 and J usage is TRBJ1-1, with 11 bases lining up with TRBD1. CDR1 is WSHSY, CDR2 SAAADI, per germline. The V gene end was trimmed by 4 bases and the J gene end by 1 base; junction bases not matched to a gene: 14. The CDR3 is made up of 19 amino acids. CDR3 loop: CASSGASFGTGGWNTEAFF. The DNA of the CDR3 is TGCGCCAGCAGTGGGGCTTCCTTCGGGACAGGGGGATGGAACACTGAAGCTTTCTTT.

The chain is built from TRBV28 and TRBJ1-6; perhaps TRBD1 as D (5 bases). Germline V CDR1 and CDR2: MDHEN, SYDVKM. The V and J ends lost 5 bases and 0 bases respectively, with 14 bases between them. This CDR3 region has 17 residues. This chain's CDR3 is CASSIQRDSSYNSPLHF. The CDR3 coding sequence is TGTGCCAGCAGTATTCAACGCGACAGCTCCTATAATTCACCCCTCCACTTT.

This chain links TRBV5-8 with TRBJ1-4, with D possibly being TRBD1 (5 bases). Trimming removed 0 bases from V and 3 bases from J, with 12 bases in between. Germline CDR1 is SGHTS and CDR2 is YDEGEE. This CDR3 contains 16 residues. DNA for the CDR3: TGTGCCAGCAGCTTGGCACCTGACAGCTCTAATGAAAAACTGTTTTTT. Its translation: CASSLAPDSSNEKLFF.

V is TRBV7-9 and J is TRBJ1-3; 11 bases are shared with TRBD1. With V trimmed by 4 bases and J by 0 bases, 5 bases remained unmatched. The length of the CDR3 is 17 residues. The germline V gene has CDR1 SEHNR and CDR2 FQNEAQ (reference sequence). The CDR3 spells CASSYGTGGYSGNTIYF. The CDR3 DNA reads TGTGCCAGCAGCTACGGGACAGGGGGGTACTCTGGAAACACCATATATTTT. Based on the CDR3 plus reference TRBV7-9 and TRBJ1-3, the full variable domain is DTGVSQNPRHKITKRGQNVTFRCDPISEHNRLYWYRQTLGQGPEFLTYFQNEAQLEKSRLLSDRFSAERPKGSFSTLEIQRTEQGDSAMYLCASSYGTGGYSGNTIYFGEGSWLTVV.

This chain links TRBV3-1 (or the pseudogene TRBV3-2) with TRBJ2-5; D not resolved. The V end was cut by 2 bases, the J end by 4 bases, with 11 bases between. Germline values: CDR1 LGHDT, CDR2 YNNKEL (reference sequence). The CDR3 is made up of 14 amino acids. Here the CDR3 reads CASSQPNRVETQYF. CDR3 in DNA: TGTGCCAGCAGCCAACCAAATAGAGTAGAGACCCAGTACTTC.

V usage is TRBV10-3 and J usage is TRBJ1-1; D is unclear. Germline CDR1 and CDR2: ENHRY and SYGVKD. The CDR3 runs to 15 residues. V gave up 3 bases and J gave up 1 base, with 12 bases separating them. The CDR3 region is CAISDALRANTEAFF. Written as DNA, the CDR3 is TGTGCCATCAGTGATGCCTTGAGGGCGAACACTGAAGCTTTCTTT.

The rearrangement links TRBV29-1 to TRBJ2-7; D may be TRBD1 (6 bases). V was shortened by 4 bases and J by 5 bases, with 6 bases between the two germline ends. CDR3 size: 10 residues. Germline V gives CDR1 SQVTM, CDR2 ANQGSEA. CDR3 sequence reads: CSVAGDEQYF. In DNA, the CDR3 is TGCAGCGTTGCAGGGGACGAGCAGTACTTC.

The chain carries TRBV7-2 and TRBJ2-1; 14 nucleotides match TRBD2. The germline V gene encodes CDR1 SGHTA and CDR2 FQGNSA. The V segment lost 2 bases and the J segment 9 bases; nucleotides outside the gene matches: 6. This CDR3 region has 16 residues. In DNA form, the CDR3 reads TGTGCCAGCAGCTTAATGGCGACTAGCGGGGGGGGTGAGCAGTTCTTC. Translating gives CASSLMATSGGGEQFF.

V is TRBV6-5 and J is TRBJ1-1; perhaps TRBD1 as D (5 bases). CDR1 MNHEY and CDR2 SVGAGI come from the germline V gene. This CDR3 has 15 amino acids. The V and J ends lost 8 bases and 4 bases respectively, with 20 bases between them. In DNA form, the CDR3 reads TGTGCCAGCTACATAGGGGTCCCAGTTTTCACTGAAGCTTTCTTT. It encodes CASYIGVPVFTEAFF.

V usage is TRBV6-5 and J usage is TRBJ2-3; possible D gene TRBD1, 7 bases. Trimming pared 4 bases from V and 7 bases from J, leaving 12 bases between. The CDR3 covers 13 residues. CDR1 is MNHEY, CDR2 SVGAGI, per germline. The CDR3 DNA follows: TGTGCCAGCAGTTCGGAGGGGGCCAATACGCAGTATTTT. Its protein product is CASSSEGANTQYF.

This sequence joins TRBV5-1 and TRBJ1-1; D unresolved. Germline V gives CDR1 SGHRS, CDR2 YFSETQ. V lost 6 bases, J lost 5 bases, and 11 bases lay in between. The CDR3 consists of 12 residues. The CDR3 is CASTMTGTEAFF. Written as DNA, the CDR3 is TGCGCCAGCACTATGACGGGGACTGAAGCTTTCTTT.

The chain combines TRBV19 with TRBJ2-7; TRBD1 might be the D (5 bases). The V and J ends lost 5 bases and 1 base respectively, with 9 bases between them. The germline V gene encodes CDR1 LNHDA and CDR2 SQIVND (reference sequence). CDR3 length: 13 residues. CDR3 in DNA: TGTGCCAGTAGTCCCCGACAGTCCTACGAGCAGTACTTC. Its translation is CASSPRQSYEQYF.

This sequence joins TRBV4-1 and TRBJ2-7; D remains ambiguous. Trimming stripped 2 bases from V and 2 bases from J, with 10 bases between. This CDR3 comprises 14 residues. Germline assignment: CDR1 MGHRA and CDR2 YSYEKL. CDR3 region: CASSQPDTAYEQYF. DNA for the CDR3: TGCGCCAGCAGCCAACCAGACACCGCCTACGAGCAGTACTTC.

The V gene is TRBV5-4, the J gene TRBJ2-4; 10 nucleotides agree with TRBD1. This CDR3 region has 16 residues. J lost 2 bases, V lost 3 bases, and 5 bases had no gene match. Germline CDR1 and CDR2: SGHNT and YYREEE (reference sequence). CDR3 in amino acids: CASSSGQGPTKNIQYF. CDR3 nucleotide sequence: TGTGCCAGCAGCTCGGGACAGGGGCCAACCAAAAACATTCAGTACTTC.

CDR3 protein: CASSYRDTRYSPLHF. CDR3 in DNA: TGTGCCAGCAGTTACCGGGACACCCGGTATTCACCCCTCCACTTT. J is TRBJ1-6 and V is TRBV6-2 or TRBV6-3, with D maybe TRBD1 (6 bases). Trimming removed 2 bases from V and 8 bases from J, with 13 bases in between. The CDR3 is made up of 15 amino acids. The germline CDR1 and CDR2 sequences are MNHEY and SVGEGT.